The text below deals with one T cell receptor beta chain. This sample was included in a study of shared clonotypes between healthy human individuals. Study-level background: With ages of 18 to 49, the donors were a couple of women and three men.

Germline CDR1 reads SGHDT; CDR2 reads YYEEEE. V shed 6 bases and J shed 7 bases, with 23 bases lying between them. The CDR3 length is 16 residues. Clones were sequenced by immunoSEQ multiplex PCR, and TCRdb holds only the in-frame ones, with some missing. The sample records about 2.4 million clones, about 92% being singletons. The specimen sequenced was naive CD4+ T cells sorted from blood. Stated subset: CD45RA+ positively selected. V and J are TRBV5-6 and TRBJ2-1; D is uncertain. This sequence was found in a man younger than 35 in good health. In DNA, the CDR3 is TGTGCCAGCACTCGTAGGCTGGCCGACCCTAAGAATGAGCAGTTCTTC. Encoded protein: CASTRRLADPKNEQFF.